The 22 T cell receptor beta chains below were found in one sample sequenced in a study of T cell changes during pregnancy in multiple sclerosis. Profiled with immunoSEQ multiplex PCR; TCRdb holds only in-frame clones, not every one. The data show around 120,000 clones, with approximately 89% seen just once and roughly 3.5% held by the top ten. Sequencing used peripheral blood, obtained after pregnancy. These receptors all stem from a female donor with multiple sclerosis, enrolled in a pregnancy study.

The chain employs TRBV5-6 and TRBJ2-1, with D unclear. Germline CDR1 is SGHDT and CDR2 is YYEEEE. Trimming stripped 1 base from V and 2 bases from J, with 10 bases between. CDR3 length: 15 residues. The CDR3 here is CASSLSFTAYNEQFF. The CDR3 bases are TGTGCCAGCAGCTTGAGCTTCACCGCCTACAATGAGCAGTTCTTC.

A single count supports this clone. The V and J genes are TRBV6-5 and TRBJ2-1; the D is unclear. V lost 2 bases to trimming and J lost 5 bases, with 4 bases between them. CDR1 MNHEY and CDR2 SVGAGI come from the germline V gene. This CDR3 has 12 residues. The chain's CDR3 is CASSYQNNEQFF. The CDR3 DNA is TGTGCCAGCAGTTACCAGAACAATGAGCAGTTCTTC.

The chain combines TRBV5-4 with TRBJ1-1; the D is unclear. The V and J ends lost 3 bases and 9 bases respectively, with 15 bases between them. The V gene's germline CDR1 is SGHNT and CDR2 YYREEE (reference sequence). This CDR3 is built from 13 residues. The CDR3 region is CASSSKKGGQAFF. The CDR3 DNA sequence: TGTGCCAGCAGCTCGAAGAAGGGAGGGCAAGCTTTCTTT.

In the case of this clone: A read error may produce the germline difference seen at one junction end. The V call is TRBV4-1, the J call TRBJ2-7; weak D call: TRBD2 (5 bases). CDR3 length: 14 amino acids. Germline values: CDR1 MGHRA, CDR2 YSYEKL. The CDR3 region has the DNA TGCGCCAGCAGCCAAGATTCGGGTAAGGAGGAGCTCAACTTC. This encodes CASSQDSGKEELNF.

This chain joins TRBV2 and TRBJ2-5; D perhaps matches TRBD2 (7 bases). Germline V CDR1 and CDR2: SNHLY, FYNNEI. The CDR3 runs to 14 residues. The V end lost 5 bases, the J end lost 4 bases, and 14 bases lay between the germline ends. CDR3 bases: TGTGCCAGCAGTAACCGGGGGGCCGTAGAGACCCAGTACTTC. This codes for CASSNRGAVETQYF.

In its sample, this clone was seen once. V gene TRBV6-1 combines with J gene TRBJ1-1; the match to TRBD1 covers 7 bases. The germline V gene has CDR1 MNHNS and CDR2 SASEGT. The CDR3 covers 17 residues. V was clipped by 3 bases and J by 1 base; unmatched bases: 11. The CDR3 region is CASSDRRGPKRNTEAFF. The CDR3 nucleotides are TGTGCCAGCAGTGATCGGAGGGGGCCTAAGAGGAACACTGAAGCTTTCTTT.

In DNA, the CDR3 is TGCGCCAGCAGCTTAGGGACAGGGGACGAGCAGTACTTC. This gives the protein CASSLGTGDEQYF. The chain is built from TRBV5-1 and TRBJ2-7; TRBD1 agrees at 10 bases. The germline CDR1 and CDR2 sequences are SGHRS and YFSETQ. After removal of 2 bases from V and 5 bases from J, the junction contained 1 base not matched to a gene. This CDR3 has 13 residues.

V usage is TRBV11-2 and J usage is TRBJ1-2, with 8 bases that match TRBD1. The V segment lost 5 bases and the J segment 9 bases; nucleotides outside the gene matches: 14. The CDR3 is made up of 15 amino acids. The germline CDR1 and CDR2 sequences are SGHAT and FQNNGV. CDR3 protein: CASSRVKGQGPSYTF. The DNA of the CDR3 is TGTGCCAGCAGCCGAGTGAAAGGACAGGGCCCGAGCTACACCTTC.

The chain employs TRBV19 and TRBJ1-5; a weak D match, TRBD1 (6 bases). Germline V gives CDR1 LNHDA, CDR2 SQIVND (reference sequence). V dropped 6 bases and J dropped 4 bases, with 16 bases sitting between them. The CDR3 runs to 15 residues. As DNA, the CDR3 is TGTGCCAGTAGGGGGCCAGGGGCAGCTAATCAGCCCCAGCATTTT. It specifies CASRGPGAANQPQHF.

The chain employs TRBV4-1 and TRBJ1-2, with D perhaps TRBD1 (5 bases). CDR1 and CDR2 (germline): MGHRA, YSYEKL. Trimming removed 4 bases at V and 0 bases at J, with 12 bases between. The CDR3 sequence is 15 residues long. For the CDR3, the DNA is TGCGCCAGCAGCCTCGGACAAATAGCTAACTATGGCTACACCTTC. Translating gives CASSLGQIANYGYTF.

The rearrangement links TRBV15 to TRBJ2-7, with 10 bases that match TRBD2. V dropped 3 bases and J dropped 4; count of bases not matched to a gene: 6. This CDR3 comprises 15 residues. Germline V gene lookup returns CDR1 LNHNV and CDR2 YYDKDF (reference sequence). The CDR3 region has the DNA TGTGCCACCAGCAGTACGGGACTAGCGAGTTACGAGCAGTACTTC. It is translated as CATSSTGLASYEQYF.

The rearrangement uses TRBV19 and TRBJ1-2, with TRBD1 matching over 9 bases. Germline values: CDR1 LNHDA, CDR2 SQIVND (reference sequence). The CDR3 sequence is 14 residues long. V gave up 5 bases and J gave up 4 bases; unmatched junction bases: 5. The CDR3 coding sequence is TGTGCCAGTAGTCCCACGACAGGGGGCTATGGCTACACCTTC. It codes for CASSPTTGGYGYTF.

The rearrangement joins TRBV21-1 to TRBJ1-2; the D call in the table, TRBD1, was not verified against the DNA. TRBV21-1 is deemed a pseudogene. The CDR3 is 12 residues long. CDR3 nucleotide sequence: TGTGCCAGCAGCAACAGGAACTATGGCTACACCTTC. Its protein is CASSNRNYGYTF.

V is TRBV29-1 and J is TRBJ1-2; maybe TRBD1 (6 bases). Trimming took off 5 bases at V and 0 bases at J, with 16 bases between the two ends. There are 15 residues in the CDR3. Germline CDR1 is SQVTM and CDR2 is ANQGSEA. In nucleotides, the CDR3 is TGCAGCGTTAACGGACAGTCGATTGCTAACTATGGCTACACCTTC. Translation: CSVNGQSIANYGYTF.

The CDR3 sequence is CAAGTGETQYF. For the CDR3, the DNA is TGTGCCGCGGGGACAGGAGAGACCCAGTACTTC. The chain recombines TRBV6-1 with TRBJ2-5, with 8 nucleotides matching TRBD1. CDR1 and CDR2 (germline): MNHNS, SASEGT. J gave up 4 bases and V 11 bases, and 3 bases lay outside the gene matches. The CDR3 is 11 residues long.

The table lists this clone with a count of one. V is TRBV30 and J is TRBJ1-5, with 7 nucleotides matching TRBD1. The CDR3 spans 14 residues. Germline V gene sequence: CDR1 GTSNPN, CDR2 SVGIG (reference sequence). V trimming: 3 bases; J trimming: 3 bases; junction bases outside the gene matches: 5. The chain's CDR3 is CAWRGGQFNQPQHF. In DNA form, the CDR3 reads TGTGCCTGGAGGGGGGGACAGTTCAATCAGCCCCAGCATTTT. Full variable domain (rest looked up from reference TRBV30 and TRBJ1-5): SQTIHQWPATLVQPVGSPLSLECTVEGTSNPNLYWYRQAAGRGLQLLFYSVGIGQISSEVPQNLSASRPQDRQFILSSKKLLLSDSGFYLCAWRGGQFNQPQHFGDGTRLSIL.

The CDR3 region is CASRQTGTDDYGYTF. DNA of the CDR3: TGTGCCAGCAGACAGACAGGGACAGACGACTATGGCTACACCTTC. The J gene is TRBJ1-2, the V gene TRBV6-4; TRBD1 matches 7 bases. CDR1 is MRHNA and CDR2 is SNTAGT in the germline V gene. The CDR3 contains 15 residues. The V gene end was trimmed by 6 bases and the J gene end by 3 bases; junction bases not matched to a gene: 10.

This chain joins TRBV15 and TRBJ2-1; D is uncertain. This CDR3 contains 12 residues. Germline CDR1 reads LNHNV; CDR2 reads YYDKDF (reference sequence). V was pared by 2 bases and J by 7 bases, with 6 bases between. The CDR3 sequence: CATSRLLNEQFF. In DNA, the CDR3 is TGTGCCACCAGCAGATTATTGAATGAGCAGTTCTTC. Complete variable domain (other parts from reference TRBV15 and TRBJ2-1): DAMVIQNPRYQVTQFGKPVTLSCSQTLNHNVMYWYQQKSSQAPKLLFHYYDKDFNNEADTPDNFQSRRPNTSFCFLDIRSPGLGDTAMYLCATSRLLNEQFFGPGTRLTVL.

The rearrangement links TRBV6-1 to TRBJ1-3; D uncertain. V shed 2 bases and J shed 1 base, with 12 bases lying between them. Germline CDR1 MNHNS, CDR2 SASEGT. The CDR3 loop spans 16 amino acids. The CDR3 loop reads CASSESFEVSGNTIYF. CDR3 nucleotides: TGTGCCAGCAGTGAAAGTTTCGAGGTTTCTGGAAACACCATATATTTT.

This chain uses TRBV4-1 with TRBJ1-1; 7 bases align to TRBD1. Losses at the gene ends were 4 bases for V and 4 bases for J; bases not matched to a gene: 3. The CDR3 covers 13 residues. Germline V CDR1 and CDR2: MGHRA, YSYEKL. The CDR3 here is CASSPGQPTEAFF. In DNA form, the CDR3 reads TGCGCCAGCAGCCCGGGACAGCCCACTGAAGCTTTCTTT.

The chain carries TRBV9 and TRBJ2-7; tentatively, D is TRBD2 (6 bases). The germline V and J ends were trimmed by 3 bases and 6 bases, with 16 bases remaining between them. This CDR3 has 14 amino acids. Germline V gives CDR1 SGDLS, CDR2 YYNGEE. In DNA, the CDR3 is TGTGCCAGCAGCGGGAGTTGGGGGGTGGGCGAGCAGTACTTC. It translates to CASSGSWGVGEQYF. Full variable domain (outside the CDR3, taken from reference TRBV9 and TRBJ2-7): DSGVTQTPKHLITATGQRVTLRCSPRSGDLSVYWYQQSLDQGLQFLIQYYNGEERAKGNILERFSAQQFPDLHSELNLSSLELGDSALYFCASSGSWGVGEQYFGPGTRLTVT.

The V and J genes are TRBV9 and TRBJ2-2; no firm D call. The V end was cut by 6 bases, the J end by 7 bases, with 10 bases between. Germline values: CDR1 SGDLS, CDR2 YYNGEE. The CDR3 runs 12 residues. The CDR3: CASTSEDGELFF. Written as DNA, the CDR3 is TGTGCCAGCACCAGTGAGGACGGGGAGCTGTTTTTT. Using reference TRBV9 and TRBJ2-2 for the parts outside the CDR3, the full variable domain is DSGVTQTPKHLITATGQRVTLRCSPRSGDLSVYWYQQSLDQGLQFLIQYYNGEERAKGNILERFSAQQFPDLHSELNLSSLELGDSALYFCASTSEDGELFFGEGSRLTVL.